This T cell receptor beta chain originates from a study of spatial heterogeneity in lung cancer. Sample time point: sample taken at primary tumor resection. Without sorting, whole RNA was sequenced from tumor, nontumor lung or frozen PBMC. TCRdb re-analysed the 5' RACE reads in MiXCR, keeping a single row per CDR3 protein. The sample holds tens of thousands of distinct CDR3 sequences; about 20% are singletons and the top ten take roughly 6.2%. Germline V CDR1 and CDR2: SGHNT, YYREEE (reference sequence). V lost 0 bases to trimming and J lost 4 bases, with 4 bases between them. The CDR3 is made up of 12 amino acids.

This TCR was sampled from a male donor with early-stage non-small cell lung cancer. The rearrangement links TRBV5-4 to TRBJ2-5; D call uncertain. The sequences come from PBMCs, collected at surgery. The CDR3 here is CASSLVGETQYF. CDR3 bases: TGTGCCAGCAGCTTGGTTGGAGAGACCCAGTACTTC.